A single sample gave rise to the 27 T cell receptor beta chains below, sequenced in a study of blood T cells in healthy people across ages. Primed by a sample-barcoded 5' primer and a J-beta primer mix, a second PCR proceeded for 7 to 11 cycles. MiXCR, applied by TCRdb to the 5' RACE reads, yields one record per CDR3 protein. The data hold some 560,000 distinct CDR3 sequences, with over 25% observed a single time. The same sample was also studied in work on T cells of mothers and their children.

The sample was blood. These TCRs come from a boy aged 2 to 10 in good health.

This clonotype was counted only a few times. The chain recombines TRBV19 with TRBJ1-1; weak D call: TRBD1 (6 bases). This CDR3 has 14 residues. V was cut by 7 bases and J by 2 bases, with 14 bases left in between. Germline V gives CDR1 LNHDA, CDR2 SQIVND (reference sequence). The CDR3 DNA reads TGTGCCAGTATGGGGGGGCCAGCTAACACTGAAGCTTTCTTT. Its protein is CASMGGPANTEAFF.

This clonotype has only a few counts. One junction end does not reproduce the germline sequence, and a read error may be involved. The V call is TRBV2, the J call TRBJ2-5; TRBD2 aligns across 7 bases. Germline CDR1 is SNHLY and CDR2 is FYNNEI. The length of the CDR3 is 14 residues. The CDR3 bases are TGTGCCAGCAGTGAAGGGGACTACCAAGAGATCCAGTACTTC. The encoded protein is CASSEGDYQEIQYF.

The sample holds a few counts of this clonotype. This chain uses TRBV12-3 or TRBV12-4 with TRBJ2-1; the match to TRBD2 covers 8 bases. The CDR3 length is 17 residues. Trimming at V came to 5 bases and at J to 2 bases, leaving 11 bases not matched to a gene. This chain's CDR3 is CASSPREGRTPYNEQFF. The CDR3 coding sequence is TGTGCCAGCAGTCCCCGGGAGGGACGGACACCCTACAATGAGCAGTTCTTC.

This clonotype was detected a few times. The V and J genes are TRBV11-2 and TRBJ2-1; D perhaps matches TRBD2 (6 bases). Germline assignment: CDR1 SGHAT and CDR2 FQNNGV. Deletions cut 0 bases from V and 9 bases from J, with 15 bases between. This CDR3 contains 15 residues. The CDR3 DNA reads TGTGCCAGCAGCTTAGATCTCCTAGCGATTCGTGAGCAGTTCTTC. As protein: CASSLDLLAIREQFF. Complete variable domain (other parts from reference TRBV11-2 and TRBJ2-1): EAGVAQSPRYKIIEKRQSVAFWCNPISGHATLYWYQQILGQGPKLLIQFQNNGVVDDSQLPKDRFSAERLKGVDSTLKIQPAKLEDSAVYLCASSLDLLAIREQFFGPGTRLTVL.

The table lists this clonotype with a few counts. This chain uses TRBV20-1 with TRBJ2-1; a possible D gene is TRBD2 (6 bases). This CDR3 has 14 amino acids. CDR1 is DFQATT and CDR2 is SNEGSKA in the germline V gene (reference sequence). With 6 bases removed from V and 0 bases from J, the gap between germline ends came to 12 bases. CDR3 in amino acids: CSAVAESSYNEQFF. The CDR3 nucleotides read TGCAGTGCGGTAGCGGAGAGCTCCTACAATGAGCAGTTCTTC.

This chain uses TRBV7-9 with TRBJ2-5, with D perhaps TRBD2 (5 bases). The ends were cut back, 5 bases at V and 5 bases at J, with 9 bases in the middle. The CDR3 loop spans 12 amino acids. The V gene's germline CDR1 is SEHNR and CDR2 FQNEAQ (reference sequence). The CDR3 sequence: CASSKGDETQYF. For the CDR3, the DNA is TGTGCCAGCAGCAAGGGAGATGAGACCCAGTACTTC.

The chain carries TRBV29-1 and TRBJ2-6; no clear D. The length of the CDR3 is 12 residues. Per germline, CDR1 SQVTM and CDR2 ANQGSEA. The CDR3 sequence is CTNRSGANVLTF. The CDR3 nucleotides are TGCACCAACCGCTCTGGGGCCAACGTCCTGACTTTC.

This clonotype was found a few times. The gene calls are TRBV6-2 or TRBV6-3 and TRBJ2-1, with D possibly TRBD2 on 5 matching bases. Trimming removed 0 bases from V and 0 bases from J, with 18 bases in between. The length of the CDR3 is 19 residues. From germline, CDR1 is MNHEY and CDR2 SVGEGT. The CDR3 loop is CASSYSRHYEGSSYNEQFF. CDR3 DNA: TGTGCCAGCAGTTACTCCCGACATTATGAAGGGAGCTCCTACAATGAGCAGTTCTTC.

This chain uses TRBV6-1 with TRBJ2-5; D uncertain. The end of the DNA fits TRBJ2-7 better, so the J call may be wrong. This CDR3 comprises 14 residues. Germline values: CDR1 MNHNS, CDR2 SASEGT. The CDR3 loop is CASSEAGNGYEQYF. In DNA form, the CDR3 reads TGTGCCAGCAGTGAGGCAGGAAATGGCTACGAGCAGTACTTC.

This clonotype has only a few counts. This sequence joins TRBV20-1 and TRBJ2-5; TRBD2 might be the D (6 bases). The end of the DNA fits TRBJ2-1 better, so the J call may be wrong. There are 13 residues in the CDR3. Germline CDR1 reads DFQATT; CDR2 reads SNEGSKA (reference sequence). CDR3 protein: CSAEGDSRIGQFF. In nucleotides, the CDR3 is TGCAGTGCGGAGGGAGATTCCCGTATTGGGCAGTTCTTC.

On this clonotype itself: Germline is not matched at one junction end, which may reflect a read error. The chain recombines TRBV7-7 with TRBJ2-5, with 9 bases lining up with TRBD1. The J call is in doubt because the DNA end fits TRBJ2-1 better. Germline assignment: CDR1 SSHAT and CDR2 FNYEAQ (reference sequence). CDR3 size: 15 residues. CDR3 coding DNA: TGTGCTAGCAGCTTAGGGGGGACAGGGCCGCAAGAGCAGTTCTTC. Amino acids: CASSLGGTGPQEQFF.

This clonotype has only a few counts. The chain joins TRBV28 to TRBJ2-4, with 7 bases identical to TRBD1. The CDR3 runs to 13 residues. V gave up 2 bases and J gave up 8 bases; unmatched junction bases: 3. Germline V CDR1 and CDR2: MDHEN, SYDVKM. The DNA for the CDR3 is TGTGCCAGCAGTTTAGAACAGGGGCACATTCAGTACTTC. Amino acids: CASSLEQGHIQYF.

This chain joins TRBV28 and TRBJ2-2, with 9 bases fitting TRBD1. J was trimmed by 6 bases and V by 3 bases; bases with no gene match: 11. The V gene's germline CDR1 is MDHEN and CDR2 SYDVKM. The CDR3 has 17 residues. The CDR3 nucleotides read TGTGCCAGCAGTTTGAGGATGGGACAGGGATTCTCCGGGGAGCTGTTTTTT. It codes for CASSLRMGQGFSGELFF.

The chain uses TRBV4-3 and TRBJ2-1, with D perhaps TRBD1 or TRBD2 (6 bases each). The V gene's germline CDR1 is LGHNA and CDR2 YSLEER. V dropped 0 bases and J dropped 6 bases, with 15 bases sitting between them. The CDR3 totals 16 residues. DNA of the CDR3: TGCGCCAGCAGCCAAGATAGAGGGGGGAGCTTCAATGAGCAGTTCTTC. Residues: CASSQDRGGSFNEQFF.

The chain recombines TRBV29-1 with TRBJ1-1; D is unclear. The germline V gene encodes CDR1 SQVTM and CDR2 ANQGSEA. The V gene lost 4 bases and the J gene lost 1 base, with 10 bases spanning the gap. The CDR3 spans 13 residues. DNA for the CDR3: TGCAGCGTTGGGCGACGGACGAACACTGAAGCTTTCTTT. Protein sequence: CSVGRRTNTEAFF.

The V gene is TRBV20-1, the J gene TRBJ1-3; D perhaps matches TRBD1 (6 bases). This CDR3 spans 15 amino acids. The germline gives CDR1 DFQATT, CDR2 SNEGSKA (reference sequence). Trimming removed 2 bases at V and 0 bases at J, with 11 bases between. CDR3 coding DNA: TGCAGTGCTAGACAACAGGGCTCCTCTGGAAACACCATATATTTT. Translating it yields CSARQQGSSGNTIYF.

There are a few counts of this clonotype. CDR3 sequence reads: CASSSPRGPGELFF. For the CDR3, the DNA is TGTGCCAGCAGTTCTCCTAGGGGCCCCGGGGAGCTGTTTTTT. The chain recombines TRBV27 with TRBJ2-2; D might be TRBD1 (5 bases). The CDR3 sequence is 14 residues long. Germline V lookup: CDR1 MNHEY, CDR2 SMNVEV (reference sequence). Trimming removed 4 bases at V and 6 bases at J, with 12 bases between.

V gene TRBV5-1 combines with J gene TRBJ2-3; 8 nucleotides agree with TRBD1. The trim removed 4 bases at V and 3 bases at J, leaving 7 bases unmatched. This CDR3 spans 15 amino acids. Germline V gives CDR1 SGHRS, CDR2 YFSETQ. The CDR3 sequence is CASSPQGALTDTQYF. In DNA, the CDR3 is TGCGCCAGCAGCCCTCAGGGGGCATTGACAGATACGCAGTATTTT.

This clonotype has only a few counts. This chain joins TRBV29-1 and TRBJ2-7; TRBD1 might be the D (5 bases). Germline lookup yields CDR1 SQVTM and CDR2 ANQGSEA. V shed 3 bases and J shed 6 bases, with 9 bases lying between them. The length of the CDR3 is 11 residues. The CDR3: CSVDYRGEQYF. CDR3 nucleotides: TGCAGCGTTGATTATAGGGGCGAGCAGTACTTC.

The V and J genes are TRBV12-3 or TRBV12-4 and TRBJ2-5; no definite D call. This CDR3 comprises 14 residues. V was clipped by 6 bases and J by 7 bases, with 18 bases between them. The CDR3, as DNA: TGTGCCAGCAGGGAACCGGGCCCGACGCGGACCCAGTACTTC. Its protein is CASREPGPTRTQYF.

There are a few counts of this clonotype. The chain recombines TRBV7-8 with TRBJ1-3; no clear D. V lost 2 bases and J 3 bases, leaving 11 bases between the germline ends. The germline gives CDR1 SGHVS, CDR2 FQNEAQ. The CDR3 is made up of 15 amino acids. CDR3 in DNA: TGTGCCAGCAGCTTATTAGCCAGGCGTGGAAACACCATATATTTT. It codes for CASSLLARRGNTIYF.

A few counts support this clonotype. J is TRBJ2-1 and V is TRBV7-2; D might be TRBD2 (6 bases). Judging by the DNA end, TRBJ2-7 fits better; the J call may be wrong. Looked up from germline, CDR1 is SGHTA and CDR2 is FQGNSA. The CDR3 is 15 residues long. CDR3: CASSLLGEEINEQYF. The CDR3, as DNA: TGTGCCAGCAGCCTTTTAGGGGAGGAAATCAACGAGCAGTACTTC.

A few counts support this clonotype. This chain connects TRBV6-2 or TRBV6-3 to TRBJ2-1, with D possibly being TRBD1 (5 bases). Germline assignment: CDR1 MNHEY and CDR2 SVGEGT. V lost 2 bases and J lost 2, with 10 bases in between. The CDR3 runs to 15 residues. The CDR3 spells CASSYAGPAYNEQFF. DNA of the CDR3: TGTGCCAGCAGTTACGCAGGGCCCGCCTACAATGAGCAGTTCTTC.

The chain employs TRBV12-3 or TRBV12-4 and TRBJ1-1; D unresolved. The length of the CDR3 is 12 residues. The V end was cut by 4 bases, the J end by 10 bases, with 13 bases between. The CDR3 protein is CASSWPLSGAFF. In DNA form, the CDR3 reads TGTGCCAGCAGTTGGCCCCTCTCAGGAGCTTTCTTT.

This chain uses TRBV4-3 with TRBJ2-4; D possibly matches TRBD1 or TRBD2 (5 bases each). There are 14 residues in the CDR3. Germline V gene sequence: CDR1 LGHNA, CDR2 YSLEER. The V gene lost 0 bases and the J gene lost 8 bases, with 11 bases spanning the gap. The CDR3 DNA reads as TGCGCCAGCAGCCAAGATTACTTGGGGGACATTCAGTACTTC. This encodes CASSQDYLGDIQYF.

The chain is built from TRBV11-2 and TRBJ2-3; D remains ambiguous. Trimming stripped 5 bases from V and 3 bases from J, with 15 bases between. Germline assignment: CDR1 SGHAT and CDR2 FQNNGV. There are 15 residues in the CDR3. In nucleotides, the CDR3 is TGTGCCAGCAGCCTTACAGTCGGTAGTACAGATACGCAGTATTTT. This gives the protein CASSLTVGSTDTQYF.

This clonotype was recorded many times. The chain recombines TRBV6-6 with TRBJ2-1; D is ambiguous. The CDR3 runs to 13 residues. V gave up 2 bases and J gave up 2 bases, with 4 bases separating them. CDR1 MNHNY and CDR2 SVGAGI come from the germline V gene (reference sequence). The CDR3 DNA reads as TGTGCCAGCAGTTACACTACCTACAATGAGCAGTTCTTC. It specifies CASSYTTYNEQFF.